This T cell receptor beta chain was identified in a study of cytomegalovirus exposure and HLA in healthy donors. Study-wide points: Later on, a genetic analysis was performed. It linked a missense variant in DCLRE1C with V- and J-gene trimming of TCR beta. Analyses of presence and absence presupposed an approximately uniform sequencing depth across donors. Using a false discovery rate of 0.05, a later analysis showed that 15,000 to 20,000 TCR beta sequences were associated with HLA alleles. Later findings reportedly placed an Asian-associated ancestry cluster below the roughly 700-donor mean for N-insertions.

Germline-derived CDR1 and CDR2 are MNHEY and SVGAGI. With V trimmed by 6 bases and J by 4 bases, 9 bases remained unmatched. This CDR3 has 15 amino acids. This clone appeared a single time. Its antigen is not known. The PCR had 60 Vbeta and 13 Jbeta primers. Using immunoSEQ multiplex PCR, the repertoire was profiled, and TCRdb retains in-frame clones only, with some absent. The data contain about 190,000 clones, 75% to 90% of them singletons. The chain employs TRBV6-5 and TRBJ1-3, with 7 positions matching TRBD1. What was sequenced was PBMCs. This receptor was identified in a woman aged 45-60 years in good health and CMV-seropositive. The CDR3 bases are TGTGCCAGCAGGAGGGATCGACAGGGAGGAAACACCATATATTTT. Translated, it gives CASRRDRQGGNTIYF.